Shown below are 13 T cell receptor beta chains from a single sample sequenced in a study of T cell repertoires in cytomegalovirus infection. Each CDR3 protein is one row after TCRdb ran MiXCR on the reads. The top ten clones hold less than 5% of a sample with about 80,000 distinct CDR3 sequences, more than 3.5% of them seen once. The sequenced sample was PBMCs. These receptors were collected from a human donor in good health (CMV status not recorded). Some clones in this sample may be carry-over from other donors' samples.

This clonotype was observed at least ten times. This chain uses TRBV20-1 with TRBJ2-1; 11 nucleotides match TRBD2. This CDR3 is built from 17 residues. The V segment lost 0 bases and the J segment 5 bases; nucleotides outside the gene matches: 9. Germline V gives CDR1 DFQATT, CDR2 SNEGSKA (reference sequence). The CDR3 sequence is CSARDHWLLAGDNEQFF. For the CDR3, the DNA is TGCAGTGCTAGAGATCATTGGTTACTAGCGGGGGACAATGAGCAGTTCTTC.

Ten or more counts support this clonotype. This chain connects TRBV2 to TRBJ1-2; 7 nucleotides line up with TRBD1. V trimming: 3 bases; J trimming: 11 bases; junction bases outside the gene matches: 6. The CDR3 has 12 residues. Per the germline V gene, CDR1 is SNHLY and CDR2 is FYNNEI. The CDR3 DNA follows: TGTGCCAGCAGTGATAATCAGGGGGGGTACACCTTC. Translation: CASSDNQGGYTF.

Many counts were recorded for this clonotype. The V call is TRBV6-1, the J call TRBJ2-3, with unresolved D. Trimming took 5 bases from V and 4 from J, leaving 10 bases between them. Looked up from germline, CDR1 is MNHNS and CDR2 is SASEGT. The CDR3 is 13 amino acids. The chain's CDR3 is CASSYIVADTQYF. CDR3 nucleotide sequence: TGTGCCAGCAGTTACATTGTCGCAGATACGCAGTATTTT.

This clonotype was recorded many times. The gene calls are TRBV7-8 and TRBJ2-5; 7 bases fit TRBD1. V was clipped by 5 bases and J by 2 bases; unmatched bases: 11. The CDR3 is made up of 16 amino acids. CDR1 and CDR2 (germline): SGHVS, FQNEAQ. CDR3 loop: CASSHRGTIVQETQYF. CDR3 nucleotide sequence: TGTGCCAGCAGCCACAGGGGAACAATAGTACAAGAGACCCAGTACTTC.

This clonotype showed up many times. CDR3 loop: CATSDRGVYTF. CDR3 sequence (DNA): TGTGCCACCAGTGATAGGGGTGTCTACACCTTC. The chain links TRBV24-1 to TRBJ1-2; TRBD1 is a possible D gene (5 bases). The germline gives CDR1 KGHDR, CDR2 SFDVKD. This CDR3 is 11 amino acids long. The V end was cut by 3 bases, the J end by 10 bases, with 8 bases between.

At least ten counts were recorded for this clonotype. V and J are TRBV3-1 and TRBJ2-1; no clear D. The CDR3 runs to 12 residues. V lost 0 bases and J lost 4, with 1 base in between. CDR1 is LGHDT and CDR2 is YNNKEL in the germline V gene (reference sequence). The CDR3 sequence: CASSQEYNEQFF. Written as DNA, the CDR3 is TGTGCCAGCAGCCAAGAATACAATGAGCAGTTCTTC.

This clonotype was detected ten times or more. J is TRBJ1-4 and V is TRBV4-1; 7 nucleotides agree with TRBD1. J gave up 10 bases and V 2 bases, and 7 bases lay outside the gene matches. Looked up from germline, CDR1 is MGHRA and CDR2 is YSYEKL. This CDR3 is built from 14 residues. CDR3 DNA: TGCGCCAGCAGCCAACCCGGACAGGAGGGAAAACTGTTTTTT. The encoded protein is CASSQPGQEGKLFF.

This clonotype has ten or more counts. The rearrangement joins TRBV7-9 to TRBJ2-5, with D hard to call. V was cut by 3 bases and J by 1 base, with 9 bases left in between. Looked up from germline, CDR1 is SEHNR and CDR2 is FQNEAQ (reference sequence). CDR3 length equals 14 residues. DNA of the CDR3: TGTGCCAGCAGCTTTTTAAACAGCCAAGAGACCCAGTACTTC. Translated, it gives CASSFLNSQETQYF.

This clonotype has a count of ten or more. This sequence joins TRBV4-3 and TRBJ2-7; 7 nucleotides agree with TRBD1. CDR1 is LGHNA and CDR2 is YSLEER in the germline V gene. The CDR3 runs to 16 residues. V trimming: 4 bases; J trimming: 0 bases; junction bases outside the gene matches: 9. The CDR3 nucleotides read TGCGCCAGCAGCCCTTACAGGGGCAGCCCCTCCTACGAGCAGTACTTC. Translating it yields CASSPYRGSPSYEQYF.

This clonotype was picked up many times. The chain employs TRBV7-8 and TRBJ1-3, with a possible D match to TRBD1 (5 bases). CDR1 is SGHVS and CDR2 is FQNEAQ in the germline V gene. Trimming shortened V by 0 bases and J by 9 bases, and 12 bases separated the two germline ends. This CDR3 contains 14 residues. The CDR3 nucleotides are TGTGCCAGCAGCTTAGCCAGGGTCAACATCACCATATATTTT. This codes for CASSLARVNITIYF. The full variable domain, in which reference TRBV7-8 and TRBJ1-3 provide the parts outside the CDR3, is GAGVSQSPRYKVAKRGQDVALRCDPISGHVSLFWYQQALGQGPEFLTYFQNEAQLDKSGLPSDRFFAERPEGSVSTLKIQRTQQEDSAVYLCASSLARVNITIYFGEGSWLTVV.

This clonotype was recorded at least ten times. The CDR3 DNA reads as TGCGCCAGCAGACCCCAGGACAGAAATTATGGCTACACCTTC. It translates to CASRPQDRNYGYTF. This sequence joins TRBV23-1 and TRBJ1-2, with a tentative D call TRBD1 (6 bases). TRBV23-1 is an ORF; its function is uncertain. The CDR3 length is 14 residues. Between the trimmed V and J ends, which lost 6 bases and 5 bases, there was a span of 16 bases.

This clonotype was counted many times. The chain has TRBV28 and TRBJ1-4; no firm D call. Per germline, CDR1 MDHEN and CDR2 SYDVKM. V shed 7 bases and J shed 7 bases, with 7 bases lying between them. CDR3 length: 11 residues. This CDR3 reads CASTRREKLFF. DNA for the CDR3: TGTGCCAGCACCCGGCGTGAAAAACTGTTTTTT.

This clonotype was counted ten times or more. This chain connects TRBV12-3 or TRBV12-4 to TRBJ1-1; D call uncertain. This CDR3 is 11 amino acids long. Between the trimmed V and J ends, which lost 7 bases and 6 bases, there was a span of 9 bases. The CDR3 coding sequence is TGTGCCAGCATCGGGCGGTCTGAAGCTTTCTTT. Its protein product is CASIGRSEAFF.